This TCR beta chain was sequenced during a study of blood T cells in healthy people across ages. Ranging in age from about 6 to 100, the donors were healthy Caucasian individuals from Russia. Combining a sample-barcoded 5' primer with a J-beta primer mix, a second PCR ran for roughly 6 to 12 cycles. TCRdb re-analysed the 5' RACE reads in MiXCR, keeping a single row per CDR3 protein. The sample lists roughly 500,000 distinct CDR3 sequences, roughly 29% occurring once. There are a few counts of this clonotype. The receptor's source is a woman between 65 and 79 years old in good health. The sample was blood.

This CDR3 is CASSQATVAASSGANVLTF. DNA of the CDR3: TGTGCCAGCAGCCAGGCAACTGTAGCGGCAAGCTCTGGGGCCAACGTCCTGACTTTC. The V and J genes are TRBV4-2 and TRBJ2-6; possible D gene TRBD2, 6 bases. Trimming removed 3 bases at V and 0 bases at J, with 18 bases between. The CDR3 contains 19 residues. Germline V lookup: CDR1 LGHNA, CDR2 YNFKEQ.